This T cell receptor (beta chain) derives from a study of post-analysis software for immune sequencing data. At the level of the study: As for disease course, relapsing-remitting, secondary progressive and progressive-relapsing multiple sclerosis were all included. Study observations and caveats: The F measure placed samples prepared in the same batch into strongly shared clusters. TRBV segments more frequent in patients than in controls numbered about 5 and included TRBV5-6, TRBV5-1 and TRBV20-1. Normalized Chao1 diversity was significantly reduced in patients versus controls.

Unique molecular identifiers tagged the TCR beta cDNA libraries. Between roughly 0.9 and 11 million T cells gave rise to approximately 520,000 cDNA molecules. Each CDR3 protein is one row after TCRdb ran MiXCR on the PCR reads. The sample consists of around 400,000 distinct CDR3 sequences, approximately 39% of them appearing once. CDR1 is SNHLY and CDR2 is FYNNEI in the germline V gene. Trimming left V 2 bases short and J 5 bases short, with 9 bases between. The CDR3 sequence is 13 residues long. With regard to this clonotype: Its matching antigen is unknown.

The sequence derives from a girl aged 2 to 9 with multiple sclerosis. The V and J genes are TRBV2 and TRBJ1-1; D not resolved. Sequenced input: blood. CDR3 DNA sequence: TGTGCCAGCAGTGAATACGGGTTGACTGAAGCTTTCTTT. The encoded protein is CASSEYGLTEAFF. Combining the CDR3 with reference TRBV2 and TRBJ1-1 gives the whole variable domain EPEVTQTPSHQVTQMGQEVILRCVPISNHLYFYWYRQILGQKVEFLVSFYNNEISEKSEIFDDQFSVERPDGSNFTLKIRSTKLEDSAMYFCASSEYGLTEAFFGQGTRLTVV.